The rows below give T cell receptor beta chains drawn from one sample of a study of blood T cell repertoires in COVID-19. Assay used: immunoSEQ multiplex PCR; TCRdb lists only in-frame clones, some missing. The sample lists some 53,000 clones; roughly 88% were seen once. Input material: peripheral blood. Receptors were obtained from a human donor in a cohort sampled during active COVID-19. CDR3s include the opening cysteine and the closing phenylalanine or tryptophan. Each record gives: V gene, D gene, J gene, clone size, CDR3 protein, CDR3 DNA. A D gene is named only where the DNA matches it firmly. Clone size, where shown, is once, few, many, or a class for clones that have expanded.

V gene: TRBV30; D gene: .; J gene: TRBJ2-7; clone size: .; CDR3 protein: CAWSGSGLYEQYF; CDR3 DNA: TGTGCCTGGAGCGGGTCGGGACTCTACGAGCAGTACTTC
V gene: TRBV9; D gene: .; J gene: TRBJ2-5; clone size: .; CDR3 protein: CASSVAPLKETQYF; CDR3 DNA: TGTGCCAGCAGCGTAGCCCCCCTAAAGGAGACCCAGTACTTC
V gene: TRBV5-6; D gene: .; J gene: TRBJ1-2; clone size: .; CDR3 protein: CASSLTGDNYGYTF; CDR3 DNA: TGTGCCAGCAGCTTGACGGGGGATAACTATGGCTACACCTTC
V gene: TRBV3-1/TRBV3-2; D gene: .; J gene: TRBJ1-2; clone size: .; CDR3 protein: CASSLLGYGYTF; CDR3 DNA: TGTGCCAGCAGCTTACTAGGCTATGGCTACACCTTC
V gene: TRBV30; D gene: TRBD2; J gene: TRBJ2-1; clone size: .; CDR3 protein: CAWTPGGTSGRNEQFF; CDR3 DNA: TGTGCCTGGACCCCGGGGGGGACTAGCGGGAGAAATGAGCAGTTCTTC
V gene: TRBV27; D gene: TRBD2; J gene: TRBJ2-1; clone size: .; CDR3 protein: CASSLNLGLARNEQFF; CDR3 DNA: TGTGCCAGCAGTTTAAATCTAGGACTAGCGAGAAATGAGCAGTTCTTC
V gene: TRBV5-1; D gene: .; J gene: TRBJ2-1; clone size: .; CDR3 protein: CASSLDSGSSYNEQFF; CDR3 DNA: TGCGCCAGCAGCTTGGATAGCGGAAGCTCCTACAATGAGCAGTTCTTC
V gene: TRBV27; D gene: .; J gene: TRBJ2-5; clone size: few; CDR3 protein: CASSQHDRKQETQYF; CDR3 DNA: TGTGCCAGCAGCCAACATGACAGGAAACAAGAGACCCAGTACTTC
V gene: TRBV24-1; D gene: TRBD1; J gene: TRBJ2-5; clone size: once; CDR3 protein: CATSDPGQGAETQYF; CDR3 DNA: TGTGCCACCAGTGACCCCGGACAGGGGGCAGAGACCCAGTACTTC
V gene: TRBV5-1; D gene: TRBD1; J gene: TRBJ1-1; clone size: .; CDR3 protein: CASSRTGSVPEAFF; CDR3 DNA: TGCGCCAGCAGCCGGACAGGGTCGGTCCCTGAAGCTTTCTTT
V gene: TRBV27; D gene: TRBD2; J gene: TRBJ2-3; clone size: medium-sized; CDR3 protein: CASSSSGSPTDTQYF; CDR3 DNA: TGTGCCAGCAGTTCTAGCGGGAGCCCCACAGATACGCAGTATTTT
V gene: TRBV24-1; D gene: .; J gene: TRBJ1-2; clone size: .; CDR3 protein: CATSDPRHGYTF; CDR3 DNA: TGTGCCACCAGTGACCCCAGACACGGTTACACCTTC
V gene: TRBV11-2; D gene: .; J gene: TRBJ2-5; clone size: .; CDR3 protein: CASSLAVGQLRLQETQYF; CDR3 DNA: TGTGCCAGCAGCTTGGCCGTCGGTCAACTAAGACTTCAAGAGACCCAGTACTTC
V gene: TRBV6-5; D gene: TRBD1; J gene: TRBJ2-7; clone size: .; CDR3 protein: CASSTGQGTYEQYF; CDR3 DNA: TGTGCCAGCAGTACGGGACAGGGGACCTACGAGCAGTACTTC
V gene: TRBV7-2; D gene: .; J gene: TRBJ2-1; clone size: medium-sized; CDR3 protein: CASSFVGTSSHGQFF; CDR3 DNA: TGTGCCAGCAGCTTTGTTGGTACCTCGAGTCATGGGCAGTTCTTC
V gene: TRBV27; D gene: .; J gene: TRBJ2-1; clone size: .; CDR3 protein: CASSFLPLYSYNEQFF; CDR3 DNA: TGTGCCAGCAGTTTCCTTCCCCTTTACTCCTACAATGAGCAGTTCTTC